These T cell receptor beta chains were read from a single sample in a study of cytomegalovirus exposure and HLA in healthy donors. Clones were read by immunoSEQ multiplex PCR, and TCRdb kept only the in-frame ones, dropping some. There are around 250,000 clones in the sample; 90% occur only once, and approximately 3% lies in the top ten. The material sequenced was PBMCs. The source is a woman aged 30 to 39 in good health and CMV-seronegative. CDR3s include the opening cysteine and the closing phenylalanine or tryptophan. The order of the fields is D gene, clone size, J gene, V gene, CDR3 protein, CDR3 DNA. A D gene is named only where the DNA matches it firmly. Size values are once, few and many counts, or a class for expanded clones, and some rows have none.

d_call: TRBD2
clone_size: once
j_call: TRBJ2-7
v_call: TRBV27
cdr3_aa: CASGLLGLAGGVGYEQYF
cdr3_nt: TGTGCCAGCGGGCTTCTTGGACTAGCGGGAGGTGTGGGCTACGAGCAGTACTTC

d_call: TRBD1
clone_size: once
j_call: TRBJ2-1
v_call: TRBV28
cdr3_aa: CATRQGANEQFF
cdr3_nt: TGTGCCACTCGACAGGGGGCGAATGAGCAGTTCTTC

d_call: .
clone_size: .
j_call: TRBJ2-4
v_call: TRBV2
cdr3_aa: CASGGRDIQYF
cdr3_nt: TGTGCCAGCGGGGGGCGCGACATTCAGTACTTC

d_call: .
clone_size: .
j_call: TRBJ2-5
v_call: TRBV11-1
cdr3_aa: CASSLYVRETQYF
cdr3_nt: TGTGCCAGCAGCTTATACGTCCGAGAGACCCAGTACTTC

d_call: TRBD2
clone_size: few
j_call: TRBJ2-2
v_call: TRBV5-1
cdr3_aa: CASSSAGGSGELFF
cdr3_nt: TGCGCCAGCAGCTCAGCGGGAGGTAGCGGGGAGCTGTTTTTT

d_call: TRBD2
clone_size: .
j_call: TRBJ2-1
v_call: TRBV27
cdr3_aa: CASRVGTSGSVSYNEQFF
cdr3_nt: TGTGCCAGCAGGGTCGGAACTAGCGGGAGTGTTTCCTACAATGAGCAGTTCTTC

d_call: .
clone_size: .
j_call: TRBJ2-4
v_call: TRBV2
cdr3_aa: CASTLGLRAKNIQYF
cdr3_nt: TGTGCCAGCACCCTGGGCTTGAGGGCCAAAAACATTCAGTACTTC

d_call: TRBD1
clone_size: .
j_call: TRBJ2-7
v_call: TRBV7-6
cdr3_aa: CASSYGTAYEQYF
cdr3_nt: TGTGCCAGCAGCTATGGGACAGCCTACGAGCAGTACTTC

d_call: .
clone_size: .
j_call: TRBJ2-7
v_call: TRBV28
cdr3_aa: CASSRNWNSYEQYF
cdr3_nt: TGTGCCAGCAGCCGGAACTGGAACTCCTACGAGCAGTACTTC

d_call: TRBD2
clone_size: .
j_call: TRBJ2-3
v_call: TRBV29-1
cdr3_aa: CSVAGLAGGNTDTQYF
cdr3_nt: TGCAGCGTTGCGGGACTAGCGGGAGGCAACACAGATACGCAGTATTTT

d_call: TRBD1
clone_size: .
j_call: TRBJ2-7
v_call: TRBV23-1
cdr3_aa: CASSPSTWTSPGGASHEQYF
cdr3_nt: TGCGCCAGCAGTCCTTCAACCTGGACCAGTCCAGGGGGCGCTTCTCACGAGCAGTACTTC

d_call: TRBD2
clone_size: .
j_call: TRBJ2-3
v_call: TRBV5-4
cdr3_aa: CASSPGTSADTQYF
cdr3_nt: TGTGCCAGCAGTCCCGGGACTAGCGCCGATACGCAGTATTTT

d_call: .
clone_size: .
j_call: TRBJ2-1
v_call: TRBV27
cdr3_aa: CASSLSGDSSYNEQFF
cdr3_nt: TGTGCCAGCAGTTTAAGTGGTGATAGCTCCTACAATGAGCAGTTCTTC

d_call: .
clone_size: .
j_call: TRBJ2-2
v_call: TRBV9
cdr3_aa: CASSGKGGGETGELFF
cdr3_nt: TGTGCCAGCAGCGGGAAAGGTGGGGGAGAGACCGGGGAGCTGTTTTTT

d_call: .
clone_size: .
j_call: TRBJ2-7
v_call: TRBV10-1
cdr3_aa: CASRHFRGQTRYEQYF
cdr3_nt: TGCGCCAGCAGACACTTTAGGGGCCAAACACGCTACGAGCAGTACTTC

d_call: .
clone_size: .
j_call: TRBJ2-7
v_call: TRBV27
cdr3_aa: CASSSSSYEQYF
cdr3_nt: TGTGCCAGCAGTTCGAGCTCCTACGAGCAGTACTTC

d_call: TRBD1
clone_size: .
j_call: TRBJ2-1
v_call: TRBV6-1
cdr3_aa: CASSVAGTGSYNEQFF
cdr3_nt: TGTGCCAGCAGTGTTGCCGGGACAGGGAGTTACAATGAGCAGTTCTTC

d_call: .
clone_size: .
j_call: TRBJ1-2
v_call: TRBV6-5
cdr3_aa: CASSYSEAGYGYTF
cdr3_nt: TGTGCCAGCAGTTACTCGGAGGCTGGCTATGGCTACACCTTC

d_call: .
clone_size: .
j_call: TRBJ2-1
v_call: TRBV2
cdr3_aa: CASRPQGIGYEQFF
cdr3_nt: TGTGCCAGCAGACCCCAGGGGATTGGCTATGAGCAGTTCTTC

d_call: TRBD1
clone_size: .
j_call: TRBJ2-7
v_call: TRBV4-1
cdr3_aa: CASSLNRGPLYEQYF
cdr3_nt: TGCGCCAGCAGCCTGAACAGGGGCCCGCTCTACGAGCAGTACTTC

d_call: .
clone_size: .
j_call: TRBJ2-4
v_call: TRBV18
cdr3_aa: CASSPRSGTNIQYF
cdr3_nt: TGTGCCAGCTCACCACGTTCAGGGACTAACATTCAGTACTTC

d_call: TRBD1
clone_size: .
j_call: TRBJ2-1
v_call: TRBV10-3
cdr3_aa: CAIRGQGDYNEQFF
cdr3_nt: TGTGCCATCAGAGGACAGGGGGACTACAATGAGCAGTTCTTC

d_call: .
clone_size: .
j_call: TRBJ2-7
v_call: TRBV27
cdr3_aa: CASSSSGTNHEQYF
cdr3_nt: TGTGCCAGCAGTTCGTCCGGGACAAACCACGAGCAGTACTTC

d_call: .
clone_size: .
j_call: TRBJ2-2
v_call: TRBV19
cdr3_aa: CASTDRALTGELFF
cdr3_nt: TGTGCCAGTACCGACAGAGCTCTGACCGGGGAGCTGTTTTTT

d_call: .
clone_size: .
j_call: TRBJ2-3
v_call: TRBV7-8
cdr3_aa: CASSLGWSDTQYF
cdr3_nt: TGTGCCAGCAGCTTAGGCTGGTCAGATACGCAGTATTTT

d_call: TRBD1
clone_size: .
j_call: TRBJ1-2
v_call: TRBV5-1
cdr3_aa: CASSLYVDRGGYTF
cdr3_nt: TGCGCCAGCAGCTTGTACGTGGACAGGGGTGGCTACACCTTC

d_call: .
clone_size: .
j_call: TRBJ2-1
v_call: TRBV9
cdr3_aa: CASSEQGGTYNEQFF
cdr3_nt: TGTGCCAGCAGCGAGCAGGGGGGCACCTACAATGAGCAGTTCTTC

d_call: .
clone_size: .
j_call: TRBJ2-7
v_call: TRBV14
cdr3_aa: CASSVGPLYEQYF
cdr3_nt: TGTGCCAGCAGCGTCGGCCCCCTTTACGAGCAGTACTTC

d_call: TRBD1
clone_size: .
j_call: TRBJ2-7
v_call: TRBV28
cdr3_aa: CASSLNGQGEGVQYF
cdr3_nt: TGTGCCAGCAGTTTAAACGGACAGGGGGAGGGGGTGCAGTACTTC

d_call: .
clone_size: .
j_call: TRBJ2-5
v_call: TRBV7-2
cdr3_aa: CASSLETFETQYF
cdr3_nt: TGTGCCAGCAGCTTAGAGACCTTTGAGACCCAGTACTTC

d_call: .
clone_size: .
j_call: TRBJ2-5
v_call: TRBV6-6
cdr3_aa: CASSVKETQYF
cdr3_nt: TGTGCCAGCAGCGTCAAGGAGACCCAGTACTTC